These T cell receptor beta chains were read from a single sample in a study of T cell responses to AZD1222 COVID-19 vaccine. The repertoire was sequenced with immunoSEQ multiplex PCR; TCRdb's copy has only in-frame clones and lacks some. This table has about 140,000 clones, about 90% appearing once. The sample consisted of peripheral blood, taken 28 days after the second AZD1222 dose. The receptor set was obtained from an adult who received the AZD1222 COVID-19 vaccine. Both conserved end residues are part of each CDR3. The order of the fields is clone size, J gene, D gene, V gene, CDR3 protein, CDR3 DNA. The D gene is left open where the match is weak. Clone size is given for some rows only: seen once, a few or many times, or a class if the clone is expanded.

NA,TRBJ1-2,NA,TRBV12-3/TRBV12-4,CASREVGGYTF,TGTGCCAGCAGGGAAGTCGGGGGCTACACCTTC
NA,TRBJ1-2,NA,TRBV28,CASSPPAIYGYTF,TGTGCCAGCAGCCCACCTGCTATCTATGGCTACACCTTC
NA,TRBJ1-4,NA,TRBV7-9,CASSSTGGHNEKLFF,TGTGCCAGCAGCTCCACGGGAGGTCATAATGAAAAACTGTTTTTT
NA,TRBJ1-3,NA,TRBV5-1,CASSLVGGSSGNTIYF,TGCGCCAGCAGCTTGGTCGGGGGCTCCTCTGGAAACACCATATATTTT
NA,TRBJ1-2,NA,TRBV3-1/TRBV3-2,CASSQDSRTAGYTF,TGTGCCAGCAGCCAAGATAGTAGGACGGCGGGCTACACCTTC
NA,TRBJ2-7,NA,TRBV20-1,CSGTKGYEQYF,TGCAGTGGTACAAAGGGCTACGAGCAGTACTTC
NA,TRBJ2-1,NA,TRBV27,CASSLRSQVAYNEQFF,TGTGCCAGCAGTTTAAGGAGTCAGGTAGCCTACAATGAGCAGTTCTTC
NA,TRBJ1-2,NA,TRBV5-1,CASSLWPSNYGYTF,TGCGCCAGCAGCTTGTGGCCATCTAACTATGGCTACACCTTC
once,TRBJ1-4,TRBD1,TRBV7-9,CASSLQQGDGEKLFF,TGTGCCAGCAGCTTACAACAGGGGGACGGTGAAAAACTGTTTTTT
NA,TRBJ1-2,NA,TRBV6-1,CASSEPGSGYTF,TGTGCCAGCAGTGAACCGGGGTCTGGCTACACCTTC
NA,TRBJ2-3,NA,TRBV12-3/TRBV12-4,CASSSRLDTQYF,TGTGCCAGCAGTTCTCGGCTGGATACGCAGTATTTT
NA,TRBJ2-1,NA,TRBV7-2,CASSFLYNEQFF,TGTGCCAGCAGCTTCCTCTACAATGAGCAGTTCTTC
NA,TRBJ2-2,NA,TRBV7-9,CASSLESWGSTGELFF,TGTGCCAGCAGCTTAGAGTCATGGGGGAGCACCGGGGAGCTGTTTTTT
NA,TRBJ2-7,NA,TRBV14,CASSHREGYSEQYF,TGTGCCAGCAGCCACAGAGAGGGGTACAGCGAGCAGTACTTC
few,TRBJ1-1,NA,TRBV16,CASSLRTTNTEAFF,TGTGCCAGCAGCCTCCGGACAACGAACACTGAAGCTTTCTTT
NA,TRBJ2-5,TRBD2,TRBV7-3,CASSSGLATQETQYF,TGTGCCAGCAGCTCGGGACTAGCGACCCAAGAGACCCAGTACTTC